The 18 T cell receptor beta chains given below trace back to one sample, sequenced in a study of cytomegalovirus exposure and HLA in healthy donors. TCRdb's copy holds only in-frame clones and misses some; the assay was immunoSEQ multiplex PCR. Of some 49,000 clones in the sample, 94% were seen once. The sample was PBMCs. All receptors come from a woman aged 18-29 years in good health and CMV-seropositive.

The rearrangement joins TRBV27 to TRBJ2-7; D perhaps matches TRBD2 (5 bases). Germline-derived CDR1 and CDR2 are MNHEY and SMNVEV (reference sequence). The CDR3 runs to 15 residues. Between the trimmed V and J ends, which lost 5 bases and 3 bases, there was a span of 17 bases. CDR3 in amino acids: CASSPTGFNIYEQYF. DNA of the CDR3: TGTGCCAGCAGTCCGACGGGGTTCAATATCTACGAGCAGTACTTC.

The chain couples TRBV7-9 to TRBJ2-1, with 8 bases that match TRBD2. This CDR3 contains 15 residues. Germline V gives CDR1 SEHNR, CDR2 FQNEAQ (reference sequence). The trim removed 2 bases at V and 8 bases at J, leaving 8 bases unmatched. The CDR3 is CASSLSGRVGHEQFF. The CDR3 DNA sequence: TGTGCCAGCAGCTTATCCGGGAGGGTTGGCCATGAGCAGTTCTTC.

The chain couples TRBV7-3 to TRBJ2-7; TRBD2 might be the D (6 bases). The CDR3 loop spans 13 amino acids. Trimming cost V 6 bases and J 1 base, with 10 bases left between them. CDR1 SGHTA and CDR2 FQGTGA come from the germline V gene. In nucleotides, the CDR3 is TGTGCCAGCAGACGGAGGGCGTCCTACGAGCAGTACTTC. As protein: CASRRRASYEQYF.

The chain joins TRBV4-1 to TRBJ1-1; D gene uncertain. Germline CDR1 and CDR2: MGHRA and YSYEKL. Trimming shortened V by 1 base and J by 4 bases, and 7 bases separated the two germline ends. This CDR3 has 13 amino acids. For the CDR3, the DNA is TGCGCCAGCAGCCAAGGAGTAATCACTGAAGCTTTCTTT. This gives the protein CASSQGVITEAFF.

CDR3 in DNA: TGCAGCGCTGATCGACATACGGAAGAGACCCAGTACTTC. It codes for CSADRHTEETQYF. The rearrangement joins TRBV29-1 to TRBJ2-5; no clear D gene. Trimming removed 7 bases from V and 3 bases from J, with 15 bases in between. This CDR3 is 13 amino acids long. From germline, CDR1 is SQVTM and CDR2 ANQGSEA. Using reference TRBV29-1 and TRBJ2-5 for the parts outside the CDR3, the full variable domain is SAVISQKPSRDICQRGTSLTIQCQVDSQVTMMFWYRQQPGQSLTLIATANQGSEATYESGFVIDKFPISRPNLTFSTLTVSNMSPEDSSIYLCSADRHTEETQYFGPGTRLLVL.

V gene TRBV27 combines with J gene TRBJ2-1; 8 bases match TRBD2. CDR3 size: 15 residues. Germline trimming cut 5 bases from V and 0 bases from J; bases unmatched to any gene: 3. Germline loops: CDR1 MNHEY, CDR2 SMNVEV (reference sequence). CDR3 loop: CASSQSGSSYNEQFF. The CDR3 DNA is TGTGCCAGCAGTCAGAGCGGGAGCTCCTACAATGAGCAGTTCTTC.

The V gene is TRBV4-3, the J gene TRBJ2-1; TRBD2 might be the D (6 bases). CDR1 and CDR2 from the germline V gene are LGHNA and YSLEER. The CDR3 covers 15 residues. Trimming took off 3 bases at V and 3 bases at J, with 12 bases between the two ends. CDR3 residues: CASSQEGGVYNEQFF. In nucleotides, the CDR3 is TGCGCCAGCAGCCAGGAGGGAGGAGTCTACAATGAGCAGTTCTTC.

The sample holds one count of this clone. This chain connects TRBV29-1 to TRBJ1-1; 7 bases line up with TRBD1. This CDR3 spans 11 amino acids. V was pared by 6 bases and J by 10 bases, with 8 bases of the junction left unmatched. The germline V gene encodes CDR1 SQVTM and CDR2 ANQGSEA. The CDR3 protein is CSVTQGIVAFF. CDR3 DNA: TGCAGCGTCACACAGGGGATTGTAGCTTTCTTT.

The chain uses TRBV9 and TRBJ2-7, with 9 nucleotides matching TRBD1. V lost 0 bases to trimming and J lost 2 bases; unmatched junction nucleotides: 6. CDR3 length: 16 residues. From germline, CDR1 is SGDLS and CDR2 YYNGEE. CDR3 sequence reads: CASSVGGDRVAYEQYF. Here the CDR3 DNA reads TGTGCCAGCAGCGTAGGGGGGGACAGGGTAGCCTACGAGCAGTACTTC.

V and J are TRBV5-1 and TRBJ1-1; 8 bases are a match to TRBD1. The trim removed 7 bases at V and 4 bases at J, leaving 6 bases unmatched. This CDR3 has 13 amino acids. Germline lookup yields CDR1 SGHRS and CDR2 YFSETQ. DNA for the CDR3: TGCGCCAGCCAACAGGGGGGTGGCACTGAAGCTTTCTTT. This encodes CASQQGGGTEAFF.

This chain uses TRBV5-4 with TRBJ2-7; 8 bases fit TRBD2. CDR1 is SGHNT, CDR2 YYREEE, per germline (reference sequence). The CDR3 spans 13 residues. J was trimmed by 5 bases and V by 4 bases; bases with no gene match: 5. This CDR3 reads CASSPGLADEQYF. The CDR3 DNA follows: TGTGCCAGCAGCCCCGGACTAGCAGACGAGCAGTACTTC.

V gene TRBV7-2 combines with J gene TRBJ1-2; 11 bases align to TRBD1. With 1 base clipped from V and 8 bases from J, the junction kept 9 bases outside the gene matches. CDR1 is SGHTA, CDR2 FQGNSA, per germline. CDR3 size: 16 residues. As DNA, the CDR3 is TGTGCCAGCAGCTTAGTATCCGGGACAGGGGGTTCGGGCTACACCTTC. Translation: CASSLVSGTGGSGYTF. Based on the CDR3 plus reference TRBV7-2 and TRBJ1-2, the full variable domain is GAGVSQSPSNKVTEKGKDVELRCDPISGHTALYWYRQSLGQGLEFLIYFQGNSAPDKSGLPSDRFSAERTGGSVSTLTIQRTQQEDSAVYLCASSLVSGTGGSGYTFGSGTRLTVV.

V usage is TRBV18 and J usage is TRBJ1-2, with 8 bases lining up with TRBD1. The germline V gene encodes CDR1 KGHSH and CDR2 LQKENI. The CDR3 totals 15 residues. V gave up 0 bases and J gave up 8 bases; unmatched junction bases: 8. The CDR3 sequence is CASSPPNDRGVGYTF. The CDR3 DNA sequence: TGTGCCAGCTCACCACCCAACGACAGGGGCGTCGGCTACACCTTC.

The J gene is TRBJ1-2, the V gene TRBV19; possible D gene TRBD1, 6 bases. Germline V gives CDR1 LNHDA, CDR2 SQIVND (reference sequence). The CDR3 covers 17 residues. With 4 bases removed from V and 5 bases from J, the gap between germline ends came to 23 bases. The CDR3 DNA reads TGTGCCAGTAGTACAAACCCCACTTGGCAGGGGACGTATGGCTACACCTTC. Protein product: CASSTNPTWQGTYGYTF.

This clone has just one count. The CDR3 here is CASSPQDRGLVGYTF. CDR3 DNA sequence: TGTGCCAGCAGCCCCCAGGACAGGGGGCTTGTTGGCTACACCTTC. The chain carries TRBV7-8 and TRBJ1-2; 11 nucleotides align to TRBD1. This CDR3 contains 15 residues. V was clipped by 5 bases and J by 7 bases; unmatched bases: 9. The germline gives CDR1 SGHVS, CDR2 FQNEAQ. Complete variable domain (other parts from reference TRBV7-8 and TRBJ1-2): GAGVSQSPRYKVAKRGQDVALRCDPISGHVSLFWYQQALGQGPEFLTYFQNEAQLDKSGLPSDRFFAERPEGSVSTLKIQRTQQEDSAVYLCASSPQDRGLVGYTFGSGTRLTVV.

This clone came up once. V and J are TRBV10-2 and TRBJ2-7; unclear D gene. Germline CDR1 and CDR2: WSHSY and SAAADI. This CDR3 region has 13 residues. Trimming took off 0 bases at V and 4 bases at J, with 7 bases between the two ends. The CDR3: CASSESARYEQYF. The CDR3 bases are TGCGCCAGCAGTGAGTCTGCCAGATACGAGCAGTACTTC.

The chain combines TRBV5-1 with TRBJ2-5, with 7 bases aligning to TRBD2. Germline values: CDR1 SGHRS, CDR2 YFSETQ. V dropped 0 bases and J dropped 4; count of bases not matched to a gene: 6. The CDR3 spans 15 residues. The CDR3 DNA reads as TGCGCCAGCAGCTTGGTAGGACCTAGCGGAGAGACCCAGTACTTC. Amino acid sequence: CASSLVGPSGETQYF.

This chain joins TRBV5-5 and TRBJ1-5, with 10 positions matching TRBD1. CDR1 is SGHKS, CDR2 YYEKEE, per germline (reference sequence). Unmatched junction bases numbered 6, after V lost 3 bases and J lost 0 bases. This CDR3 contains 17 residues. DNA of the CDR3: TGTGCCAGCAGCTGGGGGGGGACAGGGGTTAGCAATCAGCCCCAGCATTTT. Translation gives CASSWGGTGVSNQPQHF.